This is a list of T cell receptor beta chains from one sample in a study of shared clonotypes between healthy human individuals. TCRdb keeps only in-frame clones here, not all; method: immunoSEQ multiplex PCR. The repertoire includes 2 million or so clones, over 85% of them detected once, and 0.13% sits in the top ten. The sequencing sample was made of naive CD4+ T cells sorted from blood. These receptors all stem from a young man in good health. CDR3s include the opening cysteine and the closing phenylalanine or tryptophan. A D gene is named only where the DNA matches it firmly. Some rows mark clone size as missing; the rest say once, few, many or name a class of expanded clone.

size	D	V	J	DNA	CDR3
-	-	TRBV29-1	TRBJ1-2	TGCAGCGTGCAGGACGGAGACTATGACTACACCTTC	CSVQDGDYDYTF
-	-	TRBV28	TRBJ1-5	TGTGCCAGCATGGGCAGGGTTCATCAGCCCCAGCATTTT	CASMGRVHQPQHF
-	-	TRBV28	TRBJ2-7	TGTGCCAGCAGTTTAGAGGCAGGGATGGGCGAGCAGTACTTC	CASSLEAGMGEQYF
-	TRBD1	TRBV18	TRBJ2-5	TGTGCCAGCTCACCACCCTGGACAGGGGACCAAGAGACCCAGTACTTC	CASSPPWTGDQETQYF
-	-	TRBV6-1	TRBJ1-2	TGTGCCAGCAAAGACTTCGTCAGGGGCTACACCTTC	CASKDFVRGYTF
-	-	TRBV5-1	TRBJ1-4	TGCGCCAGCAGCCCGCAGGGGCTCCCCAATGAAAAACTGTTTTTT	CASSPQGLPNEKLFF
-	TRBD2	TRBV5-1	TRBJ2-3	TGCGCCAGCAGCCCAGGACTAGCGGGGGCAACAGATACGCAGTATTTT	CASSPGLAGATDTQYF
-	-	TRBV4-1	TRBJ2-5	TGCGCCAGCAGCCAAAGCGGCCCTCAAGAGACCCAGTACTTC	CASSQSGPQETQYF
-	TRBD1	TRBV4-3	TRBJ1-2	TGCGCCAGCAGCCGTCTCAACTCGGGACAGGGGGCCGGCTATGGCTACACCTTC	CASSRLNSGQGAGYGYTF
-	TRBD2	TRBV4-1	TRBJ2-3	TGCGCCAGCAGCCAACCCTATCAGGCGGGAGGGCCAGATACGCAGTATTTT	CASSQPYQAGGPDTQYF
-	TRBD1	TRBV14	TRBJ1-4	TGTGCCGGCAGCCAAGTTCCCCCACAGGGGCATGAAAAACTGTTTTTT	CAGSQVPPQGHEKLFF
-	-	TRBV18	TRBJ1-1	TGTGCCAGCTCACCCAGACTCACTGAAGCTTTCTTT	CASSPRLTEAFF
-	-	TRBV6-5	TRBJ1-1	TGTGCCAGCAGTAAACGAGGGCGCACTGAAGCTTTCTTT	CASSKRGRTEAFF
-	-	TRBV25-1	TRBJ2-7	TGTGCCAGCAGTGAAGGGCAGGGACTTGCCTACGAGCAGTACTTC	CASSEGQGLAYEQYF
-	-	TRBV18	TRBJ1-3	TGTGCCAGCTCACCACCGTTCCCGGAGCGCGGACGTAAGCTGGGAAACACCATATATTTT	CASSPPFPERGRKLGNTIYF
-	-	TRBV7-9	TRBJ1-1	TGTGCCAGCAGCCCCGACATCATGAACACTGAAGCTTTCTTT	CASSPDIMNTEAFF
-	TRBD2	TRBV5-1	TRBJ2-1	TGCGCCAGCAGCTTGGGGACTAGCGGGAGGGCCTACAATGAGCAGTTCTTC	CASSLGTSGRAYNEQFF
once	-	TRBV18	TRBJ1-3	TGTGCCAGCTCCCTGGAACTGGGCTCTGGAAACACCATATATTTT	CASSLELGSGNTIYF
-	-	TRBV7-8	TRBJ2-7	TGTGCCAGCAGCTTAACCCCTGAATCCTACGAGCAGTACTTC	CASSLTPESYEQYF
-	TRBD1	TRBV7-9	TRBJ2-7	TGTGCCAGCAGCTTAGGACAGGGGATCTACGAGCAGTACTTC	CASSLGQGIYEQYF
-	-	TRBV5-1	TRBJ2-7	TGCGCCAGCAGCTTGGCCTGGGAGAAGGGGGAGCAGTACTTC	CASSLAWEKGEQYF
-	-	TRBV5-1	TRBJ2-2	TGCGCCAGCAGTAACACCGGGGAGCTGTTTTTT	CASSNTGELFF
-	TRBD1	TRBV2	TRBJ1-2	TGTGCCAGCAGTGGTCGGACAGGGCCAGCGAGGGAGGGCTACACCTTC	CASSGRTGPAREGYTF
-	-	TRBV20-1	TRBJ2-5	TGCAGTGCTATTCTACAAGAGACCCAGTACTTC	CSAILQETQYF
-	-	TRBV2	TRBJ1-1	TGTGCCAGCTCATCGGGACGGTTTGAAGCTTTCTTT	CASSSGRFEAFF
-	-	TRBV19	TRBJ1-3	TGTGCCAGTAGTATCCGGACACTAACCTCTGGAAACACCATATATTTT	CASSIRTLTSGNTIYF
-	TRBD2	TRBV2	TRBJ2-1	TGTGCCAGCACCAGCGGGAGGGCCTTTCCCGATGAGCAGTTCTTC	CASTSGRAFPDEQFF
-	TRBD1	TRBV4-3	TRBJ1-1	TGCGCCAGCAGCCAGGATCGGACAGGGGCGACTGAAGCTTTCTTT	CASSQDRTGATEAFF
-	-	TRBV19	TRBJ1-5	TGTGCCAGTAGTGTCGACAGCAATCAGCCCCAGCATTTT	CASSVDSNQPQHF
-	-	TRBV29-1	TRBJ1-3	TGCAGCGCCCAGGGAGGGCCCTCTGGAAACACCATATATTTT	CSAQGGPSGNTIYF
-	TRBD1	TRBV7-9	TRBJ2-7	TGTGCCAGCAGCCCACGACAGGGGGCCTACGAGCAGTACTTC	CASSPRQGAYEQYF
-	-	TRBV5-4	TRBJ1-4	TGTGCCAGCAGCCGTCGGGAAAGCGGGCAAGAGAAACTGTTTTTT	CASSRRESGQEKLFF
-	-	TRBV10-3	TRBJ2-7	TGTGCCATCAGTGAGTCGGGGGGTAGGGCCTACGAGCAGTACTTC	CAISESGGRAYEQYF
-	-	TRBV4-1	TRBJ2-4	TGCGCCAGCAGCCAAGCCGGTGACAAAAACATTCAGTACTTC	CASSQAGDKNIQYF
-	TRBD1	TRBV10-3	TRBJ2-5	TGTGCCATCAGTCCGGGACAGGGACAAGAGACCCAGTACTTC	CAISPGQGQETQYF
-	-	TRBV6-6	TRBJ1-2	TGTGCCAGCAGTACGGGGGACGCCGGCCGCTATGGCTACACCTTC	CASSTGDAGRYGYTF
-	-	TRBV27	TRBJ2-7	TGTGCCAGCAGTTTGGGATCAAAGAGCTCCTACGAGCAGTACTTC	CASSLGSKSSYEQYF
-	TRBD2	TRBV28	TRBJ2-7	TGTGCCAGCGGACTACTAGCGGGGGGGAAATACGAGCAGTACTTC	CASGLLAGGKYEQYF
-	-	TRBV10-2	TRBJ2-5	TGCGCCAGCAGTGAGGCGGCTTTCCAAGAGACCCAGTACTTC	CASSEAAFQETQYF
-	-	TRBV9	TRBJ1-1	TGTGCCAGCAGCCCACAAACTATGAACACTGAAGCTTTCTTT	CASSPQTMNTEAFF
-	-	TRBV14	TRBJ2-5	TGTGCCAGCAGCGGTCTAGGGAAGACCCAGTACTTC	CASSGLGKTQYF
-	TRBD1	TRBV5-1	TRBJ2-7	TGCGCCAGCAGCACAGGGACAGGACCCTACGAGCAGTACTTC	CASSTGTGPYEQYF
-	-	TRBV19	TRBJ2-6	TGTGCCAGTAGTATTGGACGGGGCGCTGGGGCCAACGTCCTGACTTTC	CASSIGRGAGANVLTF
-	-	TRBV27	TRBJ2-5	TGTGCCAGCAGTTTAAGGATCCCTTCTTCTACGGAGACCCAGTACTTC	CASSLRIPSSTETQYF
-	TRBD1	TRBV7-3	TRBJ1-2	TGTGCCAGCAGTTTGACAGGGGACGGCTACACCTTC	CASSLTGDGYTF
-	-	TRBV7-2	TRBJ1-3	TGTGCCAGCAGCTTCGGGGACGGCTCTGGAAACACCATATATTTT	CASSFGDGSGNTIYF
-	TRBD1	TRBV7-9	TRBJ2-1	TGTGCCAGCAGGCCAGGACAGGGAGAAGGCTACAATGAGCAGTTCTTC	CASRPGQGEGYNEQFF
-	-	TRBV7-2	TRBJ1-1	TGTGCCAGCAGCTTAGCGACGGTGAACACTGAAGCTTTCTTT	CASSLATVNTEAFF
-	-	TRBV30	TRBJ2-1	TGTGCCTGGAATCTTCAGAGCAATGAGCAGTTCTTC	CAWNLQSNEQFF
once	-	TRBV7-2	TRBJ1-2	TGTGCCAGCAGCTTAGTAGCAGGGATTAACTATGGCTACACCTTC	CASSLVAGINYGYTF
-	-	TRBV6-5	TRBJ1-6	TGTGCCAGCAGCCCAGCTGGCAGGGGCAATTCACCCCTCCACTTT	CASSPAGRGNSPLHF
-	-	TRBV6-1	TRBJ2-7	TGTGCCAGCAGAACTGACGGACAGAGCTCCTACGAGCAGTACTTC	CASRTDGQSSYEQYF
-	-	TRBV28	TRBJ1-2	TGTGCCATCCCGGGAGGGGAAATCTATGGCTACACCTTC	CAIPGGEIYGYTF
-	TRBD2	TRBV30	TRBJ2-2	TGTGCCTGGAGTGTGGGCGGGAGGTTCACCGGGGAGCTGTTTTTT	CAWSVGGRFTGELFF
-	TRBD2	TRBV5-1	TRBJ2-2	TGCGCCAGCAGCCCGACTAGCGGGAACACCGGGGAGCTGTTTTTT	CASSPTSGNTGELFF
-	-	TRBV4-3	TRBJ1-6	TGCGCCAGCCGGCTGGAGGATGGGTCACCCCTCCACTTT	CASRLEDGSPLHF
-	TRBD2	TRBV10-2	TRBJ2-3	TGCGCCACCAGACTAGCGGGGGCCTATTTTGGTACAGATACGCAGTATTTT	CATRLAGAYFGTDTQYF
-	TRBD1	TRBV28	TRBJ2-1	TGTGCCAGCAGTTTAGTGGACAGGACCAATGAGCAGTTCTTC	CASSLVDRTNEQFF
-	-	TRBV25-1	TRBJ2-7	TGTGCCAGCAGTGACGTTGGAGGGCCCCTCGAGCAGTACTTC	CASSDVGGPLEQYF